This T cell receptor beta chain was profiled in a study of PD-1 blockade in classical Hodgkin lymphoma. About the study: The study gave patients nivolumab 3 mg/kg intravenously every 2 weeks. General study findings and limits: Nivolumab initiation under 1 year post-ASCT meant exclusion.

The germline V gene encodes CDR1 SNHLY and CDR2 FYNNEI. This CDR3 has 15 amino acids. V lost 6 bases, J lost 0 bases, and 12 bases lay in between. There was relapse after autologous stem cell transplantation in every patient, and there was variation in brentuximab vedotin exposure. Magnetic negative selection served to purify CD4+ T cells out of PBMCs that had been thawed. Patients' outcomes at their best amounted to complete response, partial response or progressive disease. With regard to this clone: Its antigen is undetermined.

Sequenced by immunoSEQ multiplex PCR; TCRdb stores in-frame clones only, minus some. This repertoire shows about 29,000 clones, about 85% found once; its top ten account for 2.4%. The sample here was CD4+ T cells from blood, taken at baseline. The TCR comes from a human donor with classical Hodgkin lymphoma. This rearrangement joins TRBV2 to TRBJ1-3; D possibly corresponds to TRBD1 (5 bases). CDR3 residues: CASRGLPASGNTIYF. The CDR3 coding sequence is TGTGCCAGCAGGGGACTTCCAGCCTCTGGAAACACCATATATTTT.